This T cell receptor (beta chain) is drawn from a study of blood T cell repertoires in COVID-19. In germline, CDR1 is SGHTA, CDR2 FQGNSA. The CDR3 extends over 17 amino acids. V was clipped by 2 bases and J by 5 bases; unmatched bases: 10. The table came from immunoSEQ multiplex PCR; TCRdb's copy has only in-frame clones and leaves some out. The sample yields under 250,000 clones, 83% seen once. The rearrangement links TRBV7-2 to TRBJ2-7, with 12 bases matching TRBD2. The specimen was peripheral blood. This receptor was obtained from a human donor in a cohort sampled during active COVID-19. The CDR3 reads CASSLTRRLAGVDEQYF. Written as DNA, the CDR3 is TGTGCCAGCAGCTTAACGAGAAGACTAGCGGGAGTGGACGAGCAGTACTTC. Based on the CDR3 plus reference TRBV7-2 and TRBJ2-7, the full variable domain is GAGVSQSPSNKVTEKGKDVELRCDPISGHTALYWYRQSLGQGLEFLIYFQGNSAPDKSGLPSDRFSAERTGGSVSTLTIQRTQQEDSAVYLCASSLTRRLAGVDEQYFGPGTRLTVT.